The 17 T cell receptor beta chains reported below all come from one sample, sequenced in a study of human T cells and chemical hapten exposure (dated by TCRdb to about 2021). In light of the paper, this sample's time point label describes: patch test 3, about 24 weeks after DPC sensitization. Sample treatment or condition, as interpreted from the label and publication: therapeutic diphenylcyclopropenone sensitization with weekly scalp DPC. Preparation of the library involved RACE. The run used a NextSeq 500. TCRdb reran the public reads through fastp at Q25 and MiXCR, keeping productive beta chains. Every distinct CDR3 protein forms one entry, paired with its most common genes and DNA. The sample yields roughly 100,000 distinct CDR3 sequences; roughly a third were counted once. The ten biggest clones cover around 2.8% of the sample. This material consisted of whole blood, taken in connection with sensitization to the hapten diphenylcyclopropenone (DPC). The origin of the receptors is a man aged 35-49 years with alopecia areata. Some clones in this sample may be carry-over from other donors' samples.

The V call is TRBV9, the J call TRBJ2-3; D is ambiguous. This CDR3 is built from 13 residues. Germline V gene data show CDR1 as SGDLS and CDR2 as YYNGEE. V lost 0 bases and J lost 2, with 4 bases in between. In nucleotides, the CDR3 is TGTGCCAGCAGCGTAGAATACACAGATACGCAGTATTTT. This sequence encodes CASSVEYTDTQYF.

V gene TRBV9 combines with J gene TRBJ2-7; 8 positions agree with TRBD2. The V gene end was trimmed by 2 bases and the J gene end by 7 bases; junction bases not matched to a gene: 11. Germline values: CDR1 SGDLS, CDR2 YYNGEE. The CDR3 is 15 amino acids. The CDR3 region is CASSVGNSGDGEQYF. The DNA of the CDR3 is TGTGCCAGCAGCGTGGGTAATAGCGGGGACGGAGAGCAGTACTTC.

The chain is built from TRBV2 and TRBJ1-1; TRBD1 agrees at 9 bases. The CDR3 totals 14 residues. CDR1 is SNHLY and CDR2 is FYNNEI in the germline V gene. The trim removed 4 bases at V and 3 bases at J, leaving 3 bases unmatched. This CDR3 reads CASSGRTGDTEAFF. The CDR3 coding sequence is TGTGCCAGCAGTGGGCGGACAGGGGACACTGAAGCTTTCTTT.

As DNA, the CDR3 is TGTGCCAGCAGCCGACTAGCCTATGAGCAGTTCTTC. It is translated as CASSRLAYEQFF. V usage is TRBV6-2 or TRBV6-3 and J usage is TRBJ2-1; TRBD2 matches 7 bases. The J segment lost 8 bases and the V segment lost 6 bases, leaving 4 bases of the junction unmatched. This CDR3 has 12 residues. The germline V gene has CDR1 MNHEY and CDR2 SVGEGT.

This sequence joins TRBV7-6 and TRBJ2-3; D unclear. CDR3 length: 19 amino acids. With 7 bases removed from V and 2 bases from J, the gap between germline ends came to 28 bases. Per germline, CDR1 SGHVS and CDR2 FNYEAQ. The CDR3 nucleotides read TGTGCCAGCATAGTTACCCTGCCTTCGGAGTTCCGAATCACAGATACGCAGTATTTT. This translates into CASIVTLPSEFRITDTQYF. The variable domain in full, completed from reference TRBV7-6 and TRBJ2-3, reads GAGVSQSPRYKVTKRGQDVALRCDPISGHVSLYWYRQALGQGPEFLTYFNYEAQQDKSGLPNDRFSAERPEGSISTLTIQRTEQRDSAMYRCASIVTLPSEFRITDTQYFGPGTRLTVL.

This clonotype was seen more than once but under ten times. This chain joins TRBV3-1 and TRBJ2-3; D is perhaps TRBD1 (5 bases). CDR3 length equals 15 residues. Per the germline V gene, CDR1 is LGHDT and CDR2 is YNNKEL (reference sequence). Trimming stripped 1 base from V and 1 base from J, with 9 bases between. CDR3 DNA: TGTGCCAGCAGCCAAGGGGGCTTGGGCACAGATACGCAGTATTTT. This codes for CASSQGGLGTDTQYF.

The chain uses TRBV6-5 and TRBJ2-7; D tentatively fits TRBD1 or TRBD2 (6 bases each). Looked up from germline, CDR1 is MNHEY and CDR2 is SVGAGI. V was cut by 6 bases and J by 6 bases, with 21 bases left in between. The CDR3 length is 15 residues. CDR3 DNA sequence: TGTGCCAGCAGGGAGGTGGGGGGCATCCGACGCGAGCAGTACTTC. Translation: CASREVGGIRREQYF.

This rearrangement joins TRBV6-2 or TRBV6-3 to TRBJ2-3; the D gene could be TRBD1 or TRBD2 (6 bases each). Germline CDR1 is MNHEY and CDR2 is SVGEGT. V lost 6 bases, J lost 0 bases, and 16 bases lay in between. The CDR3 loop spans 16 amino acids. The CDR3 coding sequence is TGTGCCAGCAGAGTTGAGGGGGGCGTCAGCACAGATACGCAGTATTTT. This gives the protein CASRVEGGVSTDTQYF.

This clonotype was counted many times. The V and J genes are TRBV7-2 and TRBJ2-4; 8 bases match TRBD2. Trimming removed 5 bases from V and 4 bases from J; junction bases left unmatched: 4. CDR3 length equals 14 residues. Germline loops: CDR1 SGHTA, CDR2 FQGNSA. DNA of the CDR3: TGTGCCAGCAGCCCTGTAGCGGGAAAAAACATTCAGTACTTC. Translating it yields CASSPVAGKNIQYF.

This clonotype was found a few times. This chain joins TRBV28 and TRBJ2-7, with a possible D match to TRBD2 (6 bases). The CDR3 sequence is 14 residues long. V was cut by 8 bases and J by 2 bases, with 16 bases left in between. Germline loops: CDR1 MDHEN, CDR2 SYDVKM. Here the CDR3 reads CASATGTFAYEQYF. CDR3 in DNA: TGTGCCAGCGCGACTGGGACTTTCGCCTACGAGCAGTACTTC. Variable domain in full (rest from reference TRBV28 and TRBJ2-7): DVKVTQSSRYLVKRTGEKVFLECVQDMDHENMFWYRQDPGLGLRLIYFSYDVKMKEKGDIPEGYSVSREKKERFSLILESASTNQTSMYLCASATGTFAYEQYFGPGTRLTVT.

V usage is TRBV12-3 or TRBV12-4 and J usage is TRBJ2-7; 10 bases are shared with TRBD2. This CDR3 has 17 amino acids. J gave up 1 base and V 2 bases, and 8 bases lay outside the gene matches. The CDR3 coding sequence is TGTGCCAGCAGTTTACACAGCGGGAGGGTGGAATCCTACGAGCAGTACGTC. This codes for CASSLHSGRVESYEQYV.

CDR3 nucleotide sequence: TGCAGTGCTAGGAACTATGGCTACACCTTC. Its protein product is CSARNYGYTF. The chain carries TRBV20-1 and TRBJ1-2; D remains unclear. CDR1 is DFQATT, CDR2 SNEGSKA, per germline (reference sequence). The CDR3 has 10 residues. V gave up 3 bases and J gave up 2 bases, with 1 base separating them.

Only a few counts were recorded for this clonotype. This chain connects TRBV3-1 to TRBJ2-7; D may be TRBD1 (5 bases). V was shortened by 1 base and J by 2 bases, with 15 bases between the two germline ends. The V gene's germline CDR1 is LGHDT and CDR2 YNNKEL (reference sequence). The CDR3 runs 16 residues. CDR3 in amino acids: CASSQGGIQVAYEQYV. CDR3 bases: TGTGCCAGCAGCCAAGGGGGAATACAGGTCGCCTACGAGCAGTACGTC.

The genes are TRBV11-3 and TRBJ1-1; D is undetermined. The V gene's germline CDR1 is SGHNT and CDR2 YENEEA. The CDR3 extends over 12 amino acids. V dropped 3 bases and J dropped 5 bases, with 7 bases sitting between them. The CDR3 spells CASSLEKTEAFF. The CDR3 region has the DNA TGTGCCAGCAGCTTGGAGAAGACTGAAGCTTTCTTT. Supplemented by reference TRBV11-3 and TRBJ1-1, the full variable domain reads EAGVVQSPRYKIIEKKQPVAFWCNPISGHNTLYWYLQNLGQGPELLIRYENEEAVDDSQLPKDRFSAERLKGVDSTLKIQPAELGDSAVYLCASSLEKTEAFFGQGTRLTVV.

The chain links TRBV20-1 to TRBJ2-5; D call uncertain. The V gene lost 6 bases and the J gene lost 1 base, with 9 bases spanning the gap. The CDR3 consists of 12 residues. Germline CDR1 is DFQATT and CDR2 is SNEGSKA (reference sequence). The CDR3 sequence is CSAEGSQETQYF. CDR3 bases: TGCAGTGCGGAAGGAAGCCAAGAGACCCAGTACTTC.

This clonotype was picked up a small number of times. The V gene is TRBV27, the J gene TRBJ2-3, with a possible D match to TRBD1 (6 bases). CDR3 length: 16 amino acids. Trimming stripped 5 bases from V and 1 base from J, with 16 bases between. From germline, CDR1 is MNHEY and CDR2 SMNVEV (reference sequence). CDR3 loop: CASSRSQGIGTDTQYF. The DNA for the CDR3 is TGTGCCAGCAGTAGATCGCAGGGGATCGGCACAGATACGCAGTATTTT.

The CDR3 bases are TGTGCCAGCAGTTTAGCGTCCGTAGGGGCTGGCACAGATACGCAGTATTTT. This sequence encodes CASSLASVGAGTDTQYF. V gene TRBV12-3 or TRBV12-4 combines with J gene TRBJ2-3, with D tentatively TRBD1 (5 bases). V lost 0 bases and J lost 1, with 14 bases in between. This CDR3 contains 17 residues.